The 26 T cell receptor beta chains presented below share a single source sample, sequenced in a study of T cells after yellow fever vaccination. TCRdb independently ran MiXCR on the 5' RACE reads; one entry per CDR3 protein. The repertoire holds 200,000 to 250,000 distinct CDR3 sequences, with 6.9% as singletons. Sequences were derived from CD4+ T cells sorted from PBMCs, sampled 15 days after the yellow fever booster vaccination. The origin of the receptors is a man younger than 40 who received the YFV17D yellow fever vaccine.

The chain recombines TRBV4-3 with TRBJ2-7; TRBD1 aligns across 9 bases. CDR3 length: 14 residues. With 3 bases clipped from V and 4 bases from J, the junction kept 4 bases outside the gene matches. Germline V lookup: CDR1 LGHNA, CDR2 YSLEER. The CDR3 DNA sequence: TGCGCCAGCAGCCACGACAGGGGGAGGTACGAGCAGTACTTC. Its protein is CASSHDRGRYEQYF.

This clonotype was counted only a few times. The V and J genes are TRBV25-1 and TRBJ2-1; D tentatively fits TRBD1 or TRBD2 (5 bases each). Germline V CDR1 and CDR2: MGHDK, SYGVNS. The CDR3 has 16 amino acids. The V end lost 1 base, the J end lost 4 bases, and 14 bases lay between the germline ends. This CDR3 is CASSESTRGPYNEQFF. Written as DNA, the CDR3 is TGTGCCAGCAGTGAATCAACCCGGGGACCATACAATGAGCAGTTCTTC. The variable domain in full, with the rest retrieved from reference TRBV25-1 and TRBJ2-1, is EADIYQTPRYLVIGTGKKITLECSQTMGHDKMYWYQQDPGMELHLIHYSYGVNSTEKGDLSSESTVSRIRTEHFPLTLESARPSHTSQYLCASSESTRGPYNEQFFGPGTRLTVL.

This clonotype was counted many times. The rearrangement uses TRBV24-1 and TRBJ2-7; no reliable D call. This CDR3 has 12 amino acids. The V end was cut by 3 bases, the J end by 6 bases, with 8 bases between. Per the germline V gene, CDR1 is KGHDR and CDR2 is SFDVKD. This chain's CDR3 is CATSDGALEQYF. Here the CDR3 DNA reads TGTGCCACCAGTGATGGCGCGCTCGAGCAGTACTTC.

This clonotype was detected only a few times. The gene calls are TRBV7-2 and TRBJ2-3; 10 positions match TRBD2. Per the germline V gene, CDR1 is SGHTA and CDR2 is FQGNSA. With 1 base clipped from V and 4 bases from J, the junction kept 8 bases outside the gene matches. The CDR3 sequence is 17 residues long. The CDR3 region has the DNA TGTGCCAGCAGCTTAGGACTAGCGGGTGTGCCCCCAGATACGCAGTATTTT. This sequence encodes CASSLGLAGVPPDTQYF.

This clonotype was seen a few times. The chain is built from TRBV2 and TRBJ1-1; D is possibly TRBD1 (6 bases). The ends were cut back, 2 bases at V and 7 bases at J, with 11 bases in the middle. Germline V gene sequence: CDR1 SNHLY, CDR2 FYNNEI. The CDR3 contains 13 residues. The CDR3 DNA reads as TGTGCCAGCAGTGAACTGCCAGGGGATGAAGCTTTCTTT. Protein sequence: CASSELPGDEAFF.

V usage is TRBV5-1 and J usage is TRBJ2-1; 10 bases agree with TRBD2. The CDR3 is made up of 15 amino acids. The V segment lost 4 bases and the J segment 9 bases; nucleotides outside the gene matches: 10. The V gene's germline CDR1 is SGHRS and CDR2 YFSETQ. The CDR3 loop is CASSPTLAGAPEQFF. The CDR3, as DNA: TGCGCCAGCAGCCCAACTCTAGCGGGAGCGCCTGAGCAGTTCTTC.

The chain carries TRBV7-9 and TRBJ1-5; no firm D call. Germline assignment: CDR1 SEHNR and CDR2 FQNEAQ (reference sequence). This CDR3 spans 15 amino acids. V lost 1 base and J lost 5, with 12 bases in between. Written as DNA, the CDR3 is TGTGCCAGCAGCTTAGGTGGAGCCGGCTATCAGCCCCAGCATTTT. It translates to CASSLGGAGYQPQHF.

Regarding this clonotype: At one end the junction does not follow the germline gene, possibly because of a read error. The rearrangement links TRBV5-4 to TRBJ2-1, with 8 bases aligning to TRBD2. The CDR3 is 15 residues long. Germline lookup yields CDR1 SGHNT and CDR2 YYREEE (reference sequence). The CDR3 sequence: CASSLVLADNNEKFF. In DNA, the CDR3 is TGTGCCAGCAGCTTGGTACTAGCGGATAACAATGAGAAGTTCTTC.

This clonotype occurred a few times. The rearrangement links TRBV28 to TRBJ2-2; a weak D match, TRBD2 (6 bases). The CDR3 is made up of 15 amino acids. Germline V lookup: CDR1 MDHEN, CDR2 SYDVKM. V was shortened by 6 bases and J by 2 bases, with 13 bases between the two germline ends. For the CDR3, the DNA is TGTGCCAGCAGGGTATCCGGGGGTAACACCGGGGAGCTGTTTTTT. Translation gives CASRVSGGNTGELFF.

The table lists this clonotype with a few counts. The chain links TRBV12-3 or TRBV12-4 to TRBJ2-2, with D tentatively TRBD1 (6 bases). CDR3 length equals 16 residues. Trimming removed 6 bases from V and 4 bases from J, with 18 bases in between. CDR3 coding DNA: TGTGCCAGCAGCGCCTTCGGGAAGACAGGCACCGGGGAGCTGTTTTTT. It is translated as CASSAFGKTGTGELFF.

The chain combines TRBV5-1 with TRBJ2-2; 7 bases are shared with TRBD2. This CDR3 region has 16 residues. V shed 1 base, J shed 0 bases, and the junction held 3 bases outside the gene matches. Germline V CDR1 and CDR2: SGHRS, YFSETQ. CDR3 nucleotides: TGCGCCAGCAGCTTGAGCGGGGCCCCGAACACCGGGGAGCTGTTTTTT. Its protein product is CASSLSGAPNTGELFF. Combining the CDR3 with reference TRBV5-1 and TRBJ2-2 gives the whole variable domain KAGVTQTPRYLIKTRGQQVTLSCSPISGHRSVSWYQQTPGQGLQFLFEYFSETQRNKGNFPGRFSGRQFSNSRSEMNVSTLELGDSALYLCASSLSGAPNTGELFFGEGSRLTVL.

This clonotype was counted only a few times. This rearrangement joins TRBV6-1 to TRBJ1-4, with TRBD1 matching over 7 bases. Germline CDR1 reads MNHNS; CDR2 reads SASEGT. The CDR3 covers 14 residues. The ends lost 6 bases at V and 8 bases at J; junction bases unmatched: 9. CDR3 residues: CASRQDRVGEKLFF. The CDR3 coding sequence is TGTGCCAGCAGACAAGACAGGGTGGGCGAAAAACTGTTTTTT.

This clonotype was found a few times. This rearrangement joins TRBV27 to TRBJ2-1; 8 bases match TRBD1. The CDR3 is 16 residues long. Germline loops: CDR1 MNHEY, CDR2 SMNVEV (reference sequence). J lost 3 bases, V lost 5 bases, and 9 bases had no gene match. The CDR3 DNA is TGTGCCAGCAGTCTAGGGACAGGCCCAATCTACAATGAGCAGTTCTTC. Its translation: CASSLGTGPIYNEQFF.

This clonotype has at least ten counts. The chain recombines TRBV7-8 with TRBJ2-1; no reliable D call. V was pared by 5 bases and J by 15 bases, with 17 bases between. This CDR3 region has 12 residues. CDR1 and CDR2 from the germline V gene are SGHVS and FQNEAQ. This chain's CDR3 is CASSRASRSRFF. The CDR3 nucleotides are TGTGCCAGCAGCCGTGCCAGTAGGAGTCGGTTCTTC.

This clonotype was detected only a few times. V and J are TRBV19 and TRBJ2-6; tentatively, D is TRBD1 (6 bases). The CDR3 has 15 amino acids. V lost 5 bases, J lost 2 bases, and 10 bases lay in between. The germline CDR1 and CDR2 sequences are LNHDA and SQIVND (reference sequence). Written as DNA, the CDR3 is TGTGCCAGTAGTTACCAGGGGACTGGGGCCAACGTCCTGACTTTC. Its translation: CASSYQGTGANVLTF. The whole variable domain, remainder taken from reference TRBV19 and TRBJ2-6, is DGGITQSPKYLFRKEGQNVTLSCEQNLNHDAMYWYRQDPGQGLRLIYYSQIVNDFQKGDIAEGYSVSREKKESFPLTVTSAQKNPTAFYLCASSYQGTGANVLTFGAGSRLTVL.

This clonotype was seen a few times. The V gene is TRBV5-1, the J gene TRBJ2-1; tentative D call: TRBD2 (5 bases). Germline V gene sequence: CDR1 SGHRS, CDR2 YFSETQ. V lost 4 bases and J lost 8, with 10 bases in between. This CDR3 is built from 12 residues. CDR3 DNA sequence: TGCGCCAGCAGCCCGGGGATCCATGAGCAGTTCTTC. Amino acid sequence: CASSPGIHEQFF.

This clonotype occurred many times. The chain's CDR3 is CAISDELEQFF. The CDR3 DNA sequence: TGTGCCATCAGTGATGAGCTAGAGCAGTTCTTC. The J gene is TRBJ2-1, the V gene TRBV10-3; no clear D. The germline V gene encodes CDR1 ENHRY and CDR2 SYGVKD. V was shortened by 3 bases and J by 10 bases, with 7 bases between the two germline ends. The CDR3 totals 11 residues.

This clonotype has only a few counts. The chain couples TRBV29-1 to TRBJ1-5; maybe TRBD1 (6 bases). Germline assignment: CDR1 SQVTM and CDR2 ANQGSEA. This CDR3 has 13 amino acids. V lost 7 bases and J lost 2, with 12 bases in between. CDR3 protein: CSATQGGNQPQHF. CDR3 nucleotide sequence: TGCAGCGCTACACAGGGTGGCAATCAGCCCCAGCATTTT.

The V gene is TRBV12-3 or TRBV12-4, the J gene TRBJ2-7; 7 bases are shared with TRBD1. The CDR3 totals 15 residues. V gave up 5 bases and J gave up 2 bases; unmatched junction bases: 9. The CDR3 loop reads CASSPNIGGAYEQYF. CDR3 DNA: TGTGCCAGCAGTCCCAACATAGGGGGCGCCTACGAGCAGTACTTC.

This clonotype was detected ten times or more. The chain links TRBV6-4 to TRBJ2-1; a possible D gene is TRBD1 (6 bases). V lost 6 bases and J lost 9, with 18 bases in between. The CDR3 is 14 amino acids. CDR1 and CDR2 (germline): MRHNA, SNTAGT. DNA of the CDR3: TGTGCCAGCAGCAAGGACAGAGCAGTGGGTGAGCAGTTCTTC. Translating it yields CASSKDRAVGEQFF.

In this sample, this clonotype turned up a few times. The CDR3 loop reads CASSQLATNTDTQYF. The CDR3 DNA follows: TGTGCCAGCAGCCAGTTGGCTACTAACACAGATACGCAGTATTTT. J is TRBJ2-3 and V is TRBV3-1; D gene ambiguous. There are 15 residues in the CDR3. Germline loops: CDR1 LGHDT, CDR2 YNNKEL (reference sequence). The V and J ends lost 3 bases and 2 bases respectively, with 12 bases between them.

The chain has TRBV20-1 and TRBJ2-7; 9 bases are shared with TRBD1. The length of the CDR3 is 13 residues. CDR1 and CDR2 from the germline V gene are DFQATT and SNEGSKA (reference sequence). J lost 3 bases, V lost 3 bases, and 3 bases had no gene match. Here the CDR3 DNA reads TGCAGTGCTAGGGGGACAGGGCGCTACGAGCAGTACTTC. The encoded protein is CSARGTGRYEQYF.

At least ten counts were recorded for this clonotype. The V and J genes are TRBV10-1 and TRBJ2-1, with 10 nucleotides matching TRBD1. CDR1 WNHNN and CDR2 SYGVQD come from the germline V gene (reference sequence). The CDR3 length is 16 residues. V dropped 0 bases and J dropped 7; count of bases not matched to a gene: 6. CDR3 sequence reads: CASSESGTGAWNEQFF. Written as DNA, the CDR3 is TGCGCCAGCAGTGAGTCGGGGACAGGGGCGTGGAATGAGCAGTTCTTC.

This clonotype was counted ten times or more. This chain uses TRBV20-1 with TRBJ2-3, with D hard to call. CDR3 length: 12 residues. V dropped 3 bases and J dropped 4 bases, with 8 bases sitting between them. The germline V gene has CDR1 DFQATT and CDR2 SNEGSKA (reference sequence). This CDR3 is CSASPGADTQYF. CDR3 sequence (DNA): TGCAGTGCTAGCCCTGGGGCAGATACGCAGTATTTT.

This clonotype was seen a handful of times. The V gene is TRBV27, the J gene TRBJ1-6; TRBD1 is a possible D gene (6 bases). This CDR3 is 16 amino acids long. V shed 2 bases and J shed 1 base, with 9 bases lying between them. Germline V lookup: CDR1 MNHEY, CDR2 SMNVEV (reference sequence). This CDR3 reads CASSLRGGSYNSPLHF. CDR3 sequence (DNA): TGTGCCAGCAGTTTAAGGGGGGGGTCCTATAATTCACCCCTCCACTTT.

There are many counts of this clonotype. The junction does not match germline at one end; this may be a read error. V usage is TRBV20-1 and J usage is TRBJ2-7, with D possibly matching TRBD1 (6 bases). The CDR3 has 14 amino acids. Per germline, CDR1 DFQATT and CDR2 SNEGSKA (reference sequence). As DNA, the CDR3 is TGCAGTGCTAGTGACGATAACAGGGTCTACGGGCAGTACTTC. Residues: CSASDDNRVYGQYF.